This T cell receptor (beta chain) comes out of a study of blood T cell repertoires in COVID-19. Study-wide context: Collection of acute and convalescent COVID-19 samples took place in the United States, Italy and Spain. In each case, the material was cDNA or gDNA derived from T cells, B-cell-depleted T cells, or PBMCs.

As handled by the study authors: Nucleated cell counts were estimated from reference gene primer amplification. Sequencing was performed with immunoSEQ multiplex PCR; in TCRdb, only in-frame clones are kept and a portion is missing. Clone size and the V and J calls come from that table; the DNA yielded D and trimming. The table has some 150,000 clones, more than 70% seen once; the top ten hold roughly 2%. CDR3 length equals 14 residues. V was pared by 3 bases and J by 8 bases, with 7 bases of the junction left unmatched. Germline loops: CDR1 MGHRA, CDR2 YSYEKL. This sequence was found in a human donor in a cohort sampled during active COVID-19. The gene calls are TRBV4-1 and TRBJ2-5; 9 positions agree with TRBD1. The sequenced material came from peripheral blood. The CDR3 DNA reads TGCGCCAGCAGCCATCGGGACAGGGAAGGCACCCAGTACTTC. Translation: CASSHRDREGTQYF.